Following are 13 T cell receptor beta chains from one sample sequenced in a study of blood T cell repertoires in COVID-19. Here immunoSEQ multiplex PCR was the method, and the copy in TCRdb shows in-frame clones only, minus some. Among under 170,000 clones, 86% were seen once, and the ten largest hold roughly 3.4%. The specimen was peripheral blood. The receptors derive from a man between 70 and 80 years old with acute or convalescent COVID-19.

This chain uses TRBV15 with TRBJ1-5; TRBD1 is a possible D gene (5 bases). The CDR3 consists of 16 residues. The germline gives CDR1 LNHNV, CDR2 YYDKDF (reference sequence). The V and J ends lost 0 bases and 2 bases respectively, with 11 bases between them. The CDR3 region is CATSRDLRGGNQPQHF. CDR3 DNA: TGTGCCACCAGCAGAGATCTTAGGGGTGGCAATCAGCCCCAGCATTTT. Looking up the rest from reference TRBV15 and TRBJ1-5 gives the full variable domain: DAMVIQNPRYQVTQFGKPVTLSCSQTLNHNVMYWYQQKSSQAPKLLFHYYDKDFNNEADTPDNFQSRRPNTSFCFLDIRSPGLGDTAMYLCATSRDLRGGNQPQHFGDGTRLSIL.

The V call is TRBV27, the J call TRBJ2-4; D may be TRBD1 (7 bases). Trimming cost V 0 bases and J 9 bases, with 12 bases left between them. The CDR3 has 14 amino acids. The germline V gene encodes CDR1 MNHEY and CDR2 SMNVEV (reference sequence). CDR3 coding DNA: TGTGCCAGCAGTTTATCGGGGACAGCGGGCATTCAGTACTTC. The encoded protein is CASSLSGTAGIQYF.

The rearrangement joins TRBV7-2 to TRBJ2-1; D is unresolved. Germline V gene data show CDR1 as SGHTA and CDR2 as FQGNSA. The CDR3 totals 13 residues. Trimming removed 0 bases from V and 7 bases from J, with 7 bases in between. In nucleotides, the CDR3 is TGTGCCAGCAGCTTAGCGCTATGGAATGAGCAGTTCTTC. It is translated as CASSLALWNEQFF.

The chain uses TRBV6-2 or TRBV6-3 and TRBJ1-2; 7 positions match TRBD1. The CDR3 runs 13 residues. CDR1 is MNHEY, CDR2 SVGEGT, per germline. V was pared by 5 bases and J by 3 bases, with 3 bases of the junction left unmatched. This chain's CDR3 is CASSLDRDYGYTF. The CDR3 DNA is TGTGCCAGCAGTCTCGACAGGGACTATGGCTACACCTTC.

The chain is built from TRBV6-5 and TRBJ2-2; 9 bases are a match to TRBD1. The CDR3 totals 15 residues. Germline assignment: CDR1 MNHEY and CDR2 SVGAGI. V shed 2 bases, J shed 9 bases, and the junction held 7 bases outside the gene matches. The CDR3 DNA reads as TGTGCCAGCAGTTACAACAGGGGGCTGGGGAGGGAGCTGTTTTTT. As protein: CASSYNRGLGRELFF.

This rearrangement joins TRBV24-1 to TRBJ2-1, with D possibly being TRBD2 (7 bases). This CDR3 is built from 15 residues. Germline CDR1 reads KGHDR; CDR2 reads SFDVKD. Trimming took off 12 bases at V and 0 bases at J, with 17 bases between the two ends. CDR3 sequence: CASQGGGSSYNEQFF. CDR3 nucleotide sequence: TGTGCCTCTCAGGGAGGGGGGAGCTCCTACAATGAGCAGTTCTTC.

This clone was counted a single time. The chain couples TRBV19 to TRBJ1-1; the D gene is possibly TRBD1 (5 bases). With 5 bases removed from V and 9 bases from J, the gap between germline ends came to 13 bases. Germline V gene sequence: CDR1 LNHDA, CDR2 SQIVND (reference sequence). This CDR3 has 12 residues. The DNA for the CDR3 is TGTGCCAGTAGTCGGGAGAACAGGAAAGCTTTCTTT. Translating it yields CASSRENRKAFF.

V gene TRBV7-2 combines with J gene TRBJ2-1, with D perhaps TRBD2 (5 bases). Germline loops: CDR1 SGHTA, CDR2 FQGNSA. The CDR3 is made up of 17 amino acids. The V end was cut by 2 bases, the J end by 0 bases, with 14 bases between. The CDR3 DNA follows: TGTGCCAGCAGCTTACACCCCGTGGGGAGCTCCTACAATGAGCAGTTCTTC. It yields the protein CASSLHPVGSSYNEQFF.

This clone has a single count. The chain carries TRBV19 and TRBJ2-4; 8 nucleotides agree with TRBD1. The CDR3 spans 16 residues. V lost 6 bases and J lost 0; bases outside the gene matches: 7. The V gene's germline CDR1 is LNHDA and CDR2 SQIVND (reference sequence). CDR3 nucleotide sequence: TGTGCCAGTAGCGTGACAGGGGCGCTAGCCAAAAACATTCAGTACTTC. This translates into CASSVTGALAKNIQYF.

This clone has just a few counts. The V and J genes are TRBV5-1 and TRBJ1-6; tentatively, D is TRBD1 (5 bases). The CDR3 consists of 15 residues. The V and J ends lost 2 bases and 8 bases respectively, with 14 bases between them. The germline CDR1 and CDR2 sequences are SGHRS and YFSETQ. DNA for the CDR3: TGCGCCAGCAGCTTTAAGAATCCGGGGGATTCACCCCTCCACTTT. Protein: CASSFKNPGDSPLHF.

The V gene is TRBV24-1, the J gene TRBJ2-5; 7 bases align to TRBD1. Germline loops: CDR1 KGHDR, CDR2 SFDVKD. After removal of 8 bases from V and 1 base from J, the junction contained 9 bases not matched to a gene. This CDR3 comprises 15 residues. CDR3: CATMGTARSQETQYF. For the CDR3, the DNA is TGTGCCACCATGGGGACAGCCAGATCCCAAGAGACCCAGTACTTC.

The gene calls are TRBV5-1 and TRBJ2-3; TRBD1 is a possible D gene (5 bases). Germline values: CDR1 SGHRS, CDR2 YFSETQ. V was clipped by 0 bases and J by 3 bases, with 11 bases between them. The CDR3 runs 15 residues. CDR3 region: CASSLEGRVTDTQYF. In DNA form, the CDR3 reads TGCGCCAGCAGCTTGGAGGGCAGGGTAACAGATACGCAGTATTTT.

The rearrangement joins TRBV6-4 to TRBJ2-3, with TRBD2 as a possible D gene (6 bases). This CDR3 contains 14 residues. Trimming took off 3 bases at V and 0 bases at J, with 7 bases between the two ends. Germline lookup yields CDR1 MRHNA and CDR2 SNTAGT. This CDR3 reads CASSELASTDTQYF. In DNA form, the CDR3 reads TGTGCCAGCAGTGAACTAGCCAGCACAGATACGCAGTATTTT.